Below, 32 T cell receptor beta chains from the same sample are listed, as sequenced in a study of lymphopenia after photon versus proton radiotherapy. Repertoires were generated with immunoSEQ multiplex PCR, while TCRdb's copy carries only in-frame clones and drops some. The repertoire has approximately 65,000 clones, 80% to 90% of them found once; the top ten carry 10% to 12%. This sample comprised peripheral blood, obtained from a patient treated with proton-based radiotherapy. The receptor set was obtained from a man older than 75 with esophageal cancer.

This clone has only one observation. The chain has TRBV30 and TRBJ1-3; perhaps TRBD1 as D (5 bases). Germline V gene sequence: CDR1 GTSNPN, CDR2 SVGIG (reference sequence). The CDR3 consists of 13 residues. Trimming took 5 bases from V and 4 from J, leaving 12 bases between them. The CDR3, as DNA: TGTGCCTGGGCAGGGTCGGGCGGAAACACCATATATTTT. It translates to CAWAGSGGNTIYF.

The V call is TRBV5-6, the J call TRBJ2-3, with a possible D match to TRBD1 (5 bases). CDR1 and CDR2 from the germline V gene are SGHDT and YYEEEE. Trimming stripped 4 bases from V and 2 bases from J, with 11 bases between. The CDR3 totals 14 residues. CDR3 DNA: TGTGCCAGCAGCCAAAAAGGGGCCACAGATACGCAGTATTTT. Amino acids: CASSQKGATDTQYF.

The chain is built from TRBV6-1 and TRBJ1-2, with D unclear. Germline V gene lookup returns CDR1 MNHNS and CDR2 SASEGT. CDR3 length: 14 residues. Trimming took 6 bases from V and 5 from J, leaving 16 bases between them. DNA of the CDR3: TGTGCCAGCAGGTACAACACTAGGGAGTATGGCTACACCTTC. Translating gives CASRYNTREYGYTF.

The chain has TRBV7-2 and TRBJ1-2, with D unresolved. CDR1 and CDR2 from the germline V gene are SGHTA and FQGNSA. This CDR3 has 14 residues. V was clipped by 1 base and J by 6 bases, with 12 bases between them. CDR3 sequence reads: CASSLVGGTNGYTF. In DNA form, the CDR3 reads TGTGCCAGCAGCTTAGTGGGAGGAACCAATGGCTACACCTTC.

CDR3 sequence: CAISEGGQSTDTQYF. The CDR3, as DNA: TGTGCCATCAGTGAGGGGGGACAGAGCACAGATACGCAGTATTTT. This chain links TRBV10-3 with TRBJ2-3, with TRBD1 matching over 7 bases. Germline CDR1 reads ENHRY; CDR2 reads SYGVKD. The CDR3 extends over 15 amino acids. Trimming removed 2 bases from V and 0 bases from J; junction bases left unmatched: 2.

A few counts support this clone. The CDR3 sequence is CASSPSGGGTDNEQFF. The CDR3 DNA follows: TGTGCCAGCAGCCCCTCCGGGGGAGGGACGGACAATGAGCAGTTCTTC. This chain joins TRBV7-8 and TRBJ2-1; 7 positions agree with TRBD2. V lost 5 bases, J lost 5 bases, and 12 bases stayed unmatched. The V gene's germline CDR1 is SGHVS and CDR2 FQNEAQ. The CDR3 spans 16 residues. Full variable domain (rest looked up from reference TRBV7-8 and TRBJ2-1): GAGVSQSPRYKVAKRGQDVALRCDPISGHVSLFWYQQALGQGPEFLTYFQNEAQLDKSGLPSDRFFAERPEGSVSTLKIQRTQQEDSAVYLCASSPSGGGTDNEQFFGPGTRLTVL.

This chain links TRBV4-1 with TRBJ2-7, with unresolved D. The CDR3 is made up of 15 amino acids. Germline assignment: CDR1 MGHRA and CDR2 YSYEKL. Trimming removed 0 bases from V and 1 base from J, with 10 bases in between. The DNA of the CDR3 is TGCGCCAGCAGCCAAGAATTGATGGGTTCCTACGAGCAGTACTTC. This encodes CASSQELMGSYEQYF.

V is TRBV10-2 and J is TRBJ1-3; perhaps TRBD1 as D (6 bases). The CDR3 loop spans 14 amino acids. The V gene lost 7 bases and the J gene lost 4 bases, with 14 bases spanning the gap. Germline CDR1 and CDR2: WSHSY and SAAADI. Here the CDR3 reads CASTPGETGNTIYF. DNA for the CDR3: TGCGCCAGCACGCCAGGGGAGACGGGAAACACCATATATTTT.

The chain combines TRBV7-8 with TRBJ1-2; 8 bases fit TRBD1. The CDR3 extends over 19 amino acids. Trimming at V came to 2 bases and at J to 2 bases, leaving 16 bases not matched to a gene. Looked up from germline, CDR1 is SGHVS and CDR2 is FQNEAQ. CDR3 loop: CASSLTFSPGGGVNYGYTF. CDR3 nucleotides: TGTGCCAGCAGCTTAACTTTTTCGCCAGGGGGCGGGGTGAACTATGGCTACACCTTC.

In DNA, the CDR3 is TGTGCCAGCAGTTTATTCACCCTTAGCGGCCAAGAGACCCAGTACTTC. It yields the protein CASSLFTLSGQETQYF. The chain employs TRBV27 and TRBJ2-5; TRBD2 is a possible D gene (6 bases). The germline V gene has CDR1 MNHEY and CDR2 SMNVEV (reference sequence). V lost 1 base to trimming and J lost 1 base, with 13 bases between them. The CDR3 length is 16 residues.

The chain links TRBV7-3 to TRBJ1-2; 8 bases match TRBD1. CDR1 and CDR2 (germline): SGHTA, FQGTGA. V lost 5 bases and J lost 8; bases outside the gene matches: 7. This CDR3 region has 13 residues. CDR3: CASSLGQGNGYTF. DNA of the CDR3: TGTGCCAGCAGCCTTGGACAGGGAAACGGCTACACCTTC.

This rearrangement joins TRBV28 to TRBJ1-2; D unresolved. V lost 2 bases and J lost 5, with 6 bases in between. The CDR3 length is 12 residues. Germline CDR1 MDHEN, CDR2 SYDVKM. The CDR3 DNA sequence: TGTGCCAGCAGTTTACCCGAGTATGGCTACACCTTC. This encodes CASSLPEYGYTF.

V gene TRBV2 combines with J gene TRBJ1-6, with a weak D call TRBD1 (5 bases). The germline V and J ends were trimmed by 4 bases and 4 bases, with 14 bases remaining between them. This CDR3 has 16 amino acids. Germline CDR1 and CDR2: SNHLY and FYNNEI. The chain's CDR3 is CASSAPMGDYNSPLHF. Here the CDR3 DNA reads TGTGCCAGCAGTGCCCCCATGGGGGATTATAATTCACCCCTCCACTTT.

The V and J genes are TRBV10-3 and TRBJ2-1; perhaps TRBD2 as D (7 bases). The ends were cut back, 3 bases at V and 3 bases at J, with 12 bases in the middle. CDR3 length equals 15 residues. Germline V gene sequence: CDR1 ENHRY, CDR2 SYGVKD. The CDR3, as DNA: TGTGCCATCAGTGACCGAGGGGGGGTCTACAATGAGCAGTTCTTC. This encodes CAISDRGGVYNEQFF.

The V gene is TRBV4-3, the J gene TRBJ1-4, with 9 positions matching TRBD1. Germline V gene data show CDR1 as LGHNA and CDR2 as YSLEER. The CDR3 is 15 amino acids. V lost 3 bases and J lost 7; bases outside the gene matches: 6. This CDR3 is CASSHAGQGSEKLFF. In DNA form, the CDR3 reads TGCGCCAGCAGCCACGCGGGACAGGGATCTGAAAAACTGTTTTTT.

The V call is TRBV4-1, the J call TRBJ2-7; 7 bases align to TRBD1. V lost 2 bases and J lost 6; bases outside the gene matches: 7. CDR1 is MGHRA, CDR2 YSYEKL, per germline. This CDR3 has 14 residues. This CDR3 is CASSQRGPSVEQYF. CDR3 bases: TGCGCCAGCAGCCAAAGGGGGCCTTCCGTCGAGCAGTACTTC.

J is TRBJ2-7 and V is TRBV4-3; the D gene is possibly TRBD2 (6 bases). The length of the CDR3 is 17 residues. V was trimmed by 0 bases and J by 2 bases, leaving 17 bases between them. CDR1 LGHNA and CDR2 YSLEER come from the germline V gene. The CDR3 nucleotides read TGCGCCAGCAGCCAAGATACGGCTAGCGACTTTACCTACGAGCAGTACTTC. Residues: CASSQDTASDFTYEQYF.

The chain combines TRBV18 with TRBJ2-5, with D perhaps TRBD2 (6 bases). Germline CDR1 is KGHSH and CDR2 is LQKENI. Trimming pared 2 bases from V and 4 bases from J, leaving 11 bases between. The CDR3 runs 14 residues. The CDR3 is CASSPSGVGETQYF. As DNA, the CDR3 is TGTGCCAGCTCACCATCGGGAGTGGGAGAGACCCAGTACTTC.

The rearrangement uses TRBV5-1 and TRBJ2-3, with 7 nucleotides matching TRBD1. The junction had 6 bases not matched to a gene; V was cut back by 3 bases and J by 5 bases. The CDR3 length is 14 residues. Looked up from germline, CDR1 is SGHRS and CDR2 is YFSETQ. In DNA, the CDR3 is TGCGCCAGCAGCTCTAAGACAGGGTTAGATACGCAGTATTTT. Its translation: CASSSKTGLDTQYF.

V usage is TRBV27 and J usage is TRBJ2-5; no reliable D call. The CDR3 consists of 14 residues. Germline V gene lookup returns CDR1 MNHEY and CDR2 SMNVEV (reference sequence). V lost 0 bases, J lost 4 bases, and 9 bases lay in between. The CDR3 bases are TGTGCCAGCAGTTTATCGAGGTATCGAGAGACCCAGTACTTC. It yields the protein CASSLSRYRETQYF.

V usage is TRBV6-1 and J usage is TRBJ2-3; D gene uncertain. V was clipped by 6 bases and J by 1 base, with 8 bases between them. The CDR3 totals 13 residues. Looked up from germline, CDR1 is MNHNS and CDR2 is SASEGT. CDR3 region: CASRTVGTDTQYF. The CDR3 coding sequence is TGTGCCAGCAGAACGGTGGGCACAGATACGCAGTATTTT.

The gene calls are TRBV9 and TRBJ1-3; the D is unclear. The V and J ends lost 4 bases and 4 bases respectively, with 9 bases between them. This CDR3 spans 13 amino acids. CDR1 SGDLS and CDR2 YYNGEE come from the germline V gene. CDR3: CASSFKGGNTIYF. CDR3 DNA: TGTGCCAGCAGCTTCAAAGGCGGAAACACCATATATTTT. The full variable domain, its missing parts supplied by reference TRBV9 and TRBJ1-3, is DSGVTQTPKHLITATGQRVTLRCSPRSGDLSVYWYQQSLDQGLQFLIQYYNGEERAKGNILERFSAQQFPDLHSELNLSSLELGDSALYFCASSFKGGNTIYFGEGSWLTVV.

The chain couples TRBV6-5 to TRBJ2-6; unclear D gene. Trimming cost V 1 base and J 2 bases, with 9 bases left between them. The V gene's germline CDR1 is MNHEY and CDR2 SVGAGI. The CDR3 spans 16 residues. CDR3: CASSYYGRAGANVLTF. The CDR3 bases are TGTGCCAGCAGTTACTATGGAAGGGCTGGGGCCAACGTCCTGACTTTC.

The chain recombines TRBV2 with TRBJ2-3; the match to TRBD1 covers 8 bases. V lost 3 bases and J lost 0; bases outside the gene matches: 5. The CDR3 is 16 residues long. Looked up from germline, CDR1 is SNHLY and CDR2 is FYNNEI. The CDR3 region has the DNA TGTGCCAGCAGTGAGGACAGGGTCCCTAGCACAGATACGCAGTATTTT. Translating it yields CASSEDRVPSTDTQYF.

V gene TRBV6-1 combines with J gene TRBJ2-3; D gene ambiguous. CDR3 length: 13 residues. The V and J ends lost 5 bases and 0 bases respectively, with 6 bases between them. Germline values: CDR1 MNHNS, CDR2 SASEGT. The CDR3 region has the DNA TGTGCCAGCAGTCCCCCTAGCACAGATACGCAGTATTTT. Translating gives CASSPPSTDTQYF.

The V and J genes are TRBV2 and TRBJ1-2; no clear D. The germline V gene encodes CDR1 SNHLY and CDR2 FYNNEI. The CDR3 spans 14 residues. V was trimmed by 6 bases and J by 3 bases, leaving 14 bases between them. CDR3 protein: CASSPEGRYYGYTF. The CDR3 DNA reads TGTGCCAGCAGCCCAGAGGGCCGCTACTATGGCTACACCTTC.

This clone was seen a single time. CDR3 amino acids: CAWSGTGAHGELFF. The CDR3 bases are TGTGCCTGGAGTGGGACAGGGGCACACGGGGAGCTGTTTTTT. The V and J genes are TRBV30 and TRBJ2-2; 9 positions agree with TRBD1. The CDR3 consists of 14 residues. Per germline, CDR1 GTSNPN and CDR2 SVGIG (reference sequence). V was clipped by 1 base and J by 7 bases; unmatched bases: 4.

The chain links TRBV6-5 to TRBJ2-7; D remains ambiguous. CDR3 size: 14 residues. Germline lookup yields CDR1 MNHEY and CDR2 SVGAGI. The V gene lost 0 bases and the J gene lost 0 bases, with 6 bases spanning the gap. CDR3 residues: CASSYSPNSYEQYF. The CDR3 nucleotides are TGTGCCAGCAGTTACTCGCCAAACTCCTACGAGCAGTACTTC.

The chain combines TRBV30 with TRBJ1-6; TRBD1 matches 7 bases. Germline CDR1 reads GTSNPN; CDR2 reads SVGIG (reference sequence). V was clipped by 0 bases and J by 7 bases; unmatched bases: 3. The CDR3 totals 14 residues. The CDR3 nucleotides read TGTGCCTGGAGTGTACAGGGGAAGAATTCACCCCTCCACTTT. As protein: CAWSVQGKNSPLHF.

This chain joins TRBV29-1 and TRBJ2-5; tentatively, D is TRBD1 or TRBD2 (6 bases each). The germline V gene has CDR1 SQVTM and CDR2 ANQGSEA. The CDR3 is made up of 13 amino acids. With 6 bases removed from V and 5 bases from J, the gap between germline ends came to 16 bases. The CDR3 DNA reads TGCAGCGTCCACGAGGGGGGCGAGGAGACCCAGTACTTC. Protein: CSVHEGGEETQYF.

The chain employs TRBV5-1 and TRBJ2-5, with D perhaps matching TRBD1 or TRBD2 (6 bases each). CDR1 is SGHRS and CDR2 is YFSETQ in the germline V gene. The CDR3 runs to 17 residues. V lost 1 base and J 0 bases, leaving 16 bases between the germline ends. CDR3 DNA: TGCGCCAGCAGCTTGAGGGGGGCACGCCGAGACCAAGAGACCCAGTACTTC. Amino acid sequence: CASSLRGARRDQETQYF. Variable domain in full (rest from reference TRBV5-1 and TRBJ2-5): KAGVTQTPRYLIKTRGQQVTLSCSPISGHRSVSWYQQTPGQGLQFLFEYFSETQRNKGNFPGRFSGRQFSNSRSEMNVSTLELGDSALYLCASSLRGARRDQETQYFGPGTRLLVL.

CDR3: CASSLGVVTQPQHF. DNA for the CDR3: TGTGCCAGCAGCTTGGGGGTAGTAACCCAGCCCCAGCATTTT. The rearrangement links TRBV7-2 to TRBJ1-5; TRBD1 might be the D (5 bases). This CDR3 spans 14 amino acids. Trimming pared 3 bases from V and 7 bases from J, leaving 13 bases between. Germline CDR1 and CDR2: SGHTA and FQGNSA.